These 28 T cell receptor beta chains were sequenced from one sample in a study of cytomegalovirus exposure and HLA in healthy donors. PCR amplification relied on 60 Vbeta primers (plus 13 Jbeta primers). Sequencing was performed with immunoSEQ multiplex PCR; in TCRdb, only in-frame clones are kept and a portion is missing. The sample includes 100,000 to 120,000 clones, around 70% seen only once; the top ten take 4.2%. Sample: PBMCs. These receptor sequences come from a woman aged 40 to 55 in good health and CMV-seropositive.

This clone was seen a few times. The chain carries TRBV5-8 and TRBJ2-7, with D perhaps matching TRBD1 (6 bases). Trimming removed 5 bases at V and 7 bases at J, with 10 bases between. The CDR3 consists of 11 residues. CDR1 is SGHTS and CDR2 is YDEGEE in the germline V gene. CDR3 amino acids: CASSYREEQYF. CDR3 bases: TGTGCCAGCAGTTACAGGGAAGAGCAGTACTTC.

Only one count was recorded for this clone. V usage is TRBV29-1 and J usage is TRBJ2-3; 12 bases match TRBD2. Germline loops: CDR1 SQVTM, CDR2 ANQGSEA. The CDR3 totals 15 residues. J gave up 6 bases and V 5 bases, and 9 bases lay outside the gene matches. The CDR3 DNA is TGCAGCGTTTTGGGACTAGCGGGCGCCTTGGATACGCAGTATTTT. Translated, it gives CSVLGLAGALDTQYF.

There are a few counts of this clone. The J gene is TRBJ1-4, the V gene TRBV5-4, with TRBD1 identical over 8 bases. This CDR3 has 14 amino acids. V trimming: 4 bases; J trimming: 2 bases; junction bases outside the gene matches: 1. The germline CDR1 and CDR2 sequences are SGHNT and YYREEE (reference sequence). The CDR3 DNA reads TGTGCCAGCAGCCGGGACAGGACTAATGAAAAACTGTTTTTT. Amino acid sequence: CASSRDRTNEKLFF.

The gene calls are TRBV4-2 and TRBJ2-6; D is undetermined. Trimming shortened V by 2 bases and J by 4 bases, and 15 bases separated the two germline ends. From germline, CDR1 is LGHNA and CDR2 YNFKEQ. CDR3 length: 17 residues. The CDR3 here is CASSQRFIQAGANVLTF. The CDR3 DNA follows: TGTGCCAGCAGCCAAAGGTTTATTCAGGCCGGGGCCAACGTCCTGACTTTC.

The gene calls are TRBV11-2 and TRBJ1-3; possibly TRBD1 for D (5 bases). The CDR3 has 14 residues. Germline V CDR1 and CDR2: SGHAT, FQNNGV. Trimming shortened V by 0 bases and J by 4 bases, and 7 bases separated the two germline ends. CDR3 in amino acids: CASSLDRQGNTIYF. In DNA, the CDR3 is TGTGCCAGCAGCTTAGACCGACAGGGAAACACCATATATTTT. Combining the CDR3 with reference TRBV11-2 and TRBJ1-3 gives the whole variable domain EAGVAQSPRYKIIEKRQSVAFWCNPISGHATLYWYQQILGQGPKLLIQFQNNGVVDDSQLPKDRFSAERLKGVDSTLKIQPAKLEDSAVYLCASSLDRQGNTIYFGEGSWLTVV.

The chain employs TRBV21-1 and TRBJ2-1; TRBD2 reflects the table's D call only, with no check against the DNA. TRBV21-1 is noted as a pseudogene. CDR3 length: 13 residues. CDR3 protein: CASSRGASGRKFF. In DNA, the CDR3 is TGTGCCAGCAGCCGGGGGGCTAGCGGGAGAAAGTTCTTC.

The J gene is TRBJ1-5, the V gene TRBV10-3; D might be TRBD1 (5 bases). The CDR3 contains 14 residues. Deletions cut 3 bases from V and 8 bases from J, with 14 bases between. Germline CDR1 and CDR2: ENHRY and SYGVKD. Written as DNA, the CDR3 is TGTGCCATCAGTGAATCTCGGGGGACGGAGCCCCAGCATTTT. Protein: CAISESRGTEPQHF.

This chain connects TRBV6-5 to TRBJ2-4; 11 bases line up with TRBD2. This CDR3 spans 14 amino acids. With 6 bases clipped from V and 8 bases from J, the junction kept 6 bases outside the gene matches. Germline CDR1 reads MNHEY; CDR2 reads SVGAGI. The CDR3 DNA is TGTGCCAGCAGCCAACCGGGACTAGCGGACATTCAGTACTTC. Its protein product is CASSQPGLADIQYF.

The J gene is TRBJ1-4, the V gene TRBV27, with 9 bases identical to TRBD1. CDR3 size: 15 residues. The V and J ends lost 6 bases and 8 bases, in that order; junction bases with no gene match: 10. Looked up from germline, CDR1 is MNHEY and CDR2 is SMNVEV (reference sequence). The CDR3 region is CASSRSPGQGEKLFF. The CDR3 coding sequence is TGTGCCAGCAGCCGATCCCCGGGACAGGGCGAAAAACTGTTTTTT. Using reference TRBV27 and TRBJ1-4 for the parts outside the CDR3, the full variable domain is EAQVTQNPRYLITVTGKKLTVTCSQNMNHEYMSWYRQDPGLGLRQIYYSMNVEVTDKGDVPEGYKVSRKEKRNFPLILESPSPNQTSLYFCASSRSPGQGEKLFFGSGTQLSVL.

The rearrangement links TRBV14 to TRBJ1-4; no definite D call. The V gene lost 3 bases and the J gene lost 8 bases, with 10 bases spanning the gap. CDR3 length: 13 residues. The germline V gene encodes CDR1 SGHDN and CDR2 FVKESK. The CDR3, as DNA: TGTGCCAGCAGCCACCGGCGGGCGGAAAAACTGTTTTTT. Residues: CASSHRRAEKLFF.

V and J are TRBV13 and TRBJ1-4; 11 bases line up with TRBD1. The germline V gene has CDR1 PRHDT and CDR2 FYEKMQ (reference sequence). With V trimmed by 5 bases and J by 7 bases, 9 bases remained unmatched. The CDR3 extends over 16 amino acids. The DNA of the CDR3 is TGTGCCAGCAGCGCCCGGACAGGGGGCGAGGGTGAAAAACTGTTTTTT. Translated: CASSARTGGEGEKLFF.

The chain carries TRBV6-5 and TRBJ2-7; a weak D match, TRBD1 (5 bases). Trimming pared 1 base from V and 4 bases from J, leaving 14 bases between. The CDR3 extends over 15 amino acids. Germline CDR1 and CDR2: MNHEY and SVGAGI. As DNA, the CDR3 is TGTGCCAGCAGTTACTGGGGCCTAGGGGTTTACGAGCAGTACTTC. It encodes CASSYWGLGVYEQYF.

The chain employs TRBV6-4 and TRBJ2-2; 7 positions match TRBD1. CDR1 is MRHNA and CDR2 is SNTAGT in the germline V gene. With V trimmed by 6 bases and J by 5 bases, 6 bases remained unmatched. The CDR3 totals 14 residues. The CDR3 bases are TGTGCCAGCAGGAGACAGGGTTATACCGGGGAGCTGTTTTTT. It encodes CASRRQGYTGELFF.

The V gene is TRBV7-2, the J gene TRBJ2-1; unclear D gene. The CDR3 consists of 18 residues. Between the trimmed V and J ends, which lost 5 bases and 0 bases, there was a span of 20 bases. Per the germline V gene, CDR1 is SGHTA and CDR2 is FQGNSA. The CDR3 coding sequence is TGTGCCAGCAGCCACCCTACTATGACTGCCAGCTCCTACAATGAGCAGTTCTTC. This gives the protein CASSHPTMTASSYNEQFF.

This clone is a singleton in its sample. The gene calls are TRBV5-1 and TRBJ1-6; D is possibly TRBD1 (5 bases). Germline values: CDR1 SGHRS, CDR2 YFSETQ. This CDR3 has 14 residues. Trimming removed 2 bases from V and 6 bases from J, with 9 bases in between. The CDR3 region has the DNA TGCGCCAGCAGCTTAGAGACAGTTAATTCACCCCTCCACTTT. This sequence encodes CASSLETVNSPLHF.

V usage is TRBV27 and J usage is TRBJ1-1; a possible D gene is TRBD1 (5 bases). Germline CDR1 and CDR2: MNHEY and SMNVEV (reference sequence). Trimming removed 2 bases at V and 0 bases at J, with 13 bases between. The CDR3 has 16 amino acids. The CDR3 DNA reads TGTGCCAGCAGTTTAGCCTCCCCAGGGTTGAACACTGAAGCTTTCTTT. It codes for CASSLASPGLNTEAFF.

The count of this clone is one. DNA for the CDR3: TGCAGCGTTGAAGATTCCGGGGGGCCTTATGGCTACACCTTC. Translation: CSVEDSGGPYGYTF. The rearrangement uses TRBV29-1 and TRBJ1-2, with D possibly TRBD1 on 6 matching bases. The germline V gene has CDR1 SQVTM and CDR2 ANQGSEA. V was cut by 0 bases and J by 5 bases, with 13 bases left in between. This CDR3 is 14 amino acids long.

V is TRBV11-3 and J is TRBJ2-7, with TRBD1 as a possible D gene (6 bases). Germline CDR1 SGHNT, CDR2 YENEEA. The CDR3 has 13 amino acids. Trimming stripped 5 bases from V and 5 bases from J, with 13 bases between. CDR3 residues: CASSPVGAHEQYF. CDR3 coding DNA: TGTGCCAGCAGCCCCGTGGGGGCCCACGAGCAGTACTTC.

The gene calls are TRBV2 and TRBJ2-1; 11 positions agree with TRBD2. The V gene end was trimmed by 7 bases and the J gene end by 9 bases; junction bases not matched to a gene: 8. This CDR3 contains 14 residues. From germline, CDR1 is SNHLY and CDR2 FYNNEI. The CDR3, as DNA: TGTGCCAGCACTGTTAGCGGGGGGGCCTCTGAGCAGTTCTTC. It encodes CASTVSGGASEQFF.

The chain joins TRBV5-1 to TRBJ1-2, with a tentative D call TRBD1 (5 bases). Germline V gives CDR1 SGHRS, CDR2 YFSETQ. The CDR3 is made up of 12 amino acids. V lost 2 bases and J lost 5, with 7 bases in between. As DNA, the CDR3 is TGCGCCAGCAGCTTTTCAGGGTATGGCTACACCTTC. Amino acids: CASSFSGYGYTF.

CDR3 region: CASSPTSGADTQYF. DNA for the CDR3: TGTGCCAGCAGTCCGACTAGTGGGGCAGATACGCAGTATTTT. The J gene is TRBJ2-3, the V gene TRBV9, with D tentatively TRBD2 (6 bases). Per germline, CDR1 SGDLS and CDR2 YYNGEE. The V gene lost 5 bases and the J gene lost 4 bases, with 14 bases spanning the gap. The CDR3 sequence is 14 residues long. The entire variable domain, with the rest obtained from reference TRBV9 and TRBJ2-3, is as follows: DSGVTQTPKHLITATGQRVTLRCSPRSGDLSVYWYQQSLDQGLQFLIQYYNGEERAKGNILERFSAQQFPDLHSELNLSSLELGDSALYFCASSPTSGADTQYFGPGTRLTVL.

Only a few counts were recorded for this clone. The chain couples TRBV4-1 to TRBJ2-7, with 8 bases lining up with TRBD2. With V trimmed by 1 base and J by 1 base, 9 bases remained unmatched. This CDR3 contains 17 residues. The V gene's germline CDR1 is MGHRA and CDR2 YSYEKL. The CDR3 loop reads CASSQGLGGTRSYEQYF. CDR3 DNA sequence: TGCGCCAGCAGCCAAGGCCTAGGCGGGACTAGATCCTACGAGCAGTACTTC.

CDR3 DNA: TGCGCCAGCAAAAGGACCACTAGCGGGTCTGGGGAGACCCAGTACTTC. Protein: CASKRTTSGSGETQYF. This chain connects TRBV5-1 to TRBJ2-5; TRBD2 aligns across 9 bases. Germline V gives CDR1 SGHRS, CDR2 YFSETQ. The CDR3 has 16 residues. Germline trimming cut 6 bases from V and 5 bases from J; bases unmatched to any gene: 14.

Points on this clone: The same CDR3 is also encoded by other DNA sequences in this sample. V gene TRBV6-6 combines with J gene TRBJ2-1; D might be TRBD2 (6 bases). This CDR3 comprises 14 residues. Germline V lookup: CDR1 MNHNY, CDR2 SVGAGI (reference sequence). V lost 2 bases, J lost 4 bases, and 9 bases lay in between. CDR3 DNA: TGTGCCAGCAGTTACGGGACTCTATACAATGAGCAGTTCTTC. The encoded protein is CASSYGTLYNEQFF.

The chain has TRBV12-2 and TRBJ2-2; TRBD1 was called by the table and not checked on the DNA. TRBV12-2 is given as a pseudogene. This CDR3 has 17 residues. CDR3 loop: CASRSHPGHPNTGELFF. CDR3 sequence (DNA): TGTGCAAGTCGCTCCCACCCGGGACACCCGAACACCGGGGAGCTGTTTTTT.

Turning to this clone: A read error may produce the germline difference seen at one junction end. The chain recombines TRBV5-1 with TRBJ2-1; 9 bases fit TRBD1. This CDR3 contains 16 residues. CDR1 SGHRS and CDR2 YFSETQ come from the germline V gene. The CDR3 sequence: CASTRWTGDSNNEQFF. The CDR3 DNA reads TGCGCCAGCACCCGTTGGACAGGGGACTCCAACAATGAGCAGTTCTTC.

V gene TRBV2 combines with J gene TRBJ2-3; D might be TRBD2 (5 bases). The CDR3 has 14 residues. With 5 bases removed from V and 1 base from J, the gap between germline ends came to 10 bases. CDR1 and CDR2 (germline): SNHLY, FYNNEI. The CDR3 region is CASSRELGTDTQYF. DNA of the CDR3: TGTGCCAGCAGTAGGGAGCTCGGCACAGATACGCAGTATTTT.

V and J are TRBV5-4 and TRBJ1-2; maybe TRBD1 (5 bases). Per the germline V gene, CDR1 is SGHNT and CDR2 is YYREEE (reference sequence). The germline V and J ends were trimmed by 2 bases and 8 bases, with 16 bases remaining between them. This CDR3 has 14 amino acids. This CDR3 is CASSFPSREGGYTF. As DNA, the CDR3 is TGTGCCAGCAGCTTTCCGAGCAGGGAAGGCGGCTACACCTTC.